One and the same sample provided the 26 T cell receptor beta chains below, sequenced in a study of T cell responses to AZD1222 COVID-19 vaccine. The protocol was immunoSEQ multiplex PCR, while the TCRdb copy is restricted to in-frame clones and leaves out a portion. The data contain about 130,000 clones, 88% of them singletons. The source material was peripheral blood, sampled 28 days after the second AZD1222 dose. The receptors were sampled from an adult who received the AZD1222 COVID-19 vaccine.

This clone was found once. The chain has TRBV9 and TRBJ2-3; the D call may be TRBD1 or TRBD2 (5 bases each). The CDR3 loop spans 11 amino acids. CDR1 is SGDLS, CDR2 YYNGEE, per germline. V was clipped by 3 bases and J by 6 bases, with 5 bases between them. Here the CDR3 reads CASSGGDTQYF. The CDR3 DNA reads TGTGCCAGCAGCGGGGGGGATACGCAGTATTTT. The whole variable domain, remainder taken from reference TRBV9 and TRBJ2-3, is DSGVTQTPKHLITATGQRVTLRCSPRSGDLSVYWYQQSLDQGLQFLIQYYNGEERAKGNILERFSAQQFPDLHSELNLSSLELGDSALYFCASSGGDTQYFGPGTRLTVL.

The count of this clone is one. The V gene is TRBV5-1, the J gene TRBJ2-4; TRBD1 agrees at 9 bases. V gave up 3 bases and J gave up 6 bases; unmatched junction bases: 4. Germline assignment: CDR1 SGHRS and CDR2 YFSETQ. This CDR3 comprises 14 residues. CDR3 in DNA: TGCGCCAGCAGCTCGGGACAGGGAAGAAACATTCAGTACTTC. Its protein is CASSSGQGRNIQYF.

The CDR3 DNA follows: TGTGCCAGCACCAATAGCAATCAGCCCCAGCATTTT. This gives the protein CASTNSNQPQHF. The chain couples TRBV6-5 to TRBJ1-5; D is unclear. Trimming cost V 7 bases and J 0 bases, with 4 bases left between them. This CDR3 has 12 residues. CDR1 and CDR2 (germline): MNHEY, SVGAGI.

CDR3 in DNA: TGTGCCAGCACAGAACAGGGGGAGCACACTGAAGCTTTCTTT. Translation gives CASTEQGEHTEAFF. The rearrangement uses TRBV5-4 and TRBJ1-1; TRBD1 aligns across 8 bases. The germline V gene encodes CDR1 SGHNT and CDR2 YYREEE (reference sequence). Trimming cost V 6 bases and J 3 bases; bases outside gene matches: 7. The CDR3 has 14 amino acids.

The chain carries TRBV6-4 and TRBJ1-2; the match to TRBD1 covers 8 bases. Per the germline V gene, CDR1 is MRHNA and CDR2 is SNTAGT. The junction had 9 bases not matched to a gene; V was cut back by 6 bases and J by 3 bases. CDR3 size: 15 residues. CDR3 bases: TGTGCCAGCAGCCCCGGGACAGGTTATTACTATGGCTACACCTTC. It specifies CASSPGTGYYYGYTF.

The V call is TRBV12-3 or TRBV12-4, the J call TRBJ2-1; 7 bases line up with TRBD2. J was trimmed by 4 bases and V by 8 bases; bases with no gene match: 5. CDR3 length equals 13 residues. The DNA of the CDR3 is TGTGCCAGCTCCTACGGGGGGTACAATGAGCAGTTCTTC. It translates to CASSYGGYNEQFF.

The CDR3 loop is CASRQGTAEHYGYTF. The CDR3 DNA is TGTGCCAGCAGACAGGGGACAGCCGAGCACTATGGCTACACCTTC. The chain joins TRBV7-2 to TRBJ1-2, with 7 bases aligning to TRBD1. The CDR3 consists of 15 residues. CDR1 SGHTA and CDR2 FQGNSA come from the germline V gene. Losses at the gene ends were 6 bases for V and 3 bases for J; bases not matched to a gene: 10.

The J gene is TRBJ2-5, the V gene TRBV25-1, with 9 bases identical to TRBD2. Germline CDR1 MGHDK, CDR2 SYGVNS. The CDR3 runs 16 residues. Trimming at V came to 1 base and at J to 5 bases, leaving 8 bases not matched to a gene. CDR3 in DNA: TGTGCCAGCAGTGAATTTGGCGGGGGGGCCTGGGAGACCCAGTACTTC. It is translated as CASSEFGGGAWETQYF.

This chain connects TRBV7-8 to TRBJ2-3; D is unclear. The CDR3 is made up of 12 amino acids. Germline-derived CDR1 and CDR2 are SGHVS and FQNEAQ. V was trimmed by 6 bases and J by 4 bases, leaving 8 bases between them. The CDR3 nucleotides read TGTGCCAGCAGTCCTTTCGCAGATACGCAGTATTTT. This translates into CASSPFADTQYF.

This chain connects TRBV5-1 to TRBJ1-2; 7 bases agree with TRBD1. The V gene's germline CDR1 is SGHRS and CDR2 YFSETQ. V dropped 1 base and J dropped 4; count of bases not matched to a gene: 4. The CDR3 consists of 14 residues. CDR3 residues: CASSLNRGGYGYTF. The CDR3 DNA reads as TGCGCCAGCAGCTTGAACAGGGGAGGCTATGGCTACACCTTC.

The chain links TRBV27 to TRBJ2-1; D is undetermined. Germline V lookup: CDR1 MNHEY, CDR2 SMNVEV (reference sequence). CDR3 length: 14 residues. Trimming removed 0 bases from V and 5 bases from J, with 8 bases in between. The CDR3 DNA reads TGTGCCAGCAGTTTATCGGGTCGGGACAATGAGCAGTTCTTC. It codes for CASSLSGRDNEQFF.

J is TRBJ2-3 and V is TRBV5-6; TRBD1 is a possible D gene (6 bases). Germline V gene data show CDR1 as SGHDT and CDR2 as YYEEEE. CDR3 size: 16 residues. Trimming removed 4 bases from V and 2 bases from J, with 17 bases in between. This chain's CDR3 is CASSPGWTATTDTQYF. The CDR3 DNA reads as TGTGCCAGCAGCCCCGGATGGACAGCCACCACAGATACGCAGTATTTT. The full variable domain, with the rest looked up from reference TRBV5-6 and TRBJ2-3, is DAGVTQSPTHLIKTRGQQVTLRCSPKSGHDTVSWYQQALGQGPQFIFQYYEEEERQRGNFPDRFSGHQFPNYSSELNVNALLLGDSALYLCASSPGWTATTDTQYFGPGTRLTVL.

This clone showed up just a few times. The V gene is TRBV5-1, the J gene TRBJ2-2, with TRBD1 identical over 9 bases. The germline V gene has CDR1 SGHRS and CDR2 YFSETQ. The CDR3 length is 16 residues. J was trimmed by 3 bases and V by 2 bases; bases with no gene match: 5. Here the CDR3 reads CASSLQGAVDTGELFF. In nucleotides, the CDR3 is TGCGCCAGCAGCTTACAGGGGGCGGTCGACACCGGGGAGCTGTTTTTT.

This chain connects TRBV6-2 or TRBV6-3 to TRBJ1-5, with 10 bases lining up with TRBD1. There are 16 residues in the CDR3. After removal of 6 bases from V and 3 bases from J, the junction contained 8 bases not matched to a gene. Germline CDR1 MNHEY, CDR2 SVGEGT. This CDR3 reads CASSRDRGLYNQPQHF. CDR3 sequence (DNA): TGTGCCAGCAGCCGCGACAGGGGGCTCTACAATCAGCCCCAGCATTTT.

The CDR3 nucleotides read TGCGCCAGCAGCCAAGATGAGGGGGCAGCGTCACCCCTCCACTTT. This gives the protein CASSQDEGAASPLHF. The chain joins TRBV4-1 to TRBJ1-6; 7 positions agree with TRBD1. In germline, CDR1 is MGHRA, CDR2 YSYEKL. The CDR3 length is 15 residues. Trimming at V came to 0 bases and at J to 10 bases, leaving 6 bases not matched to a gene.

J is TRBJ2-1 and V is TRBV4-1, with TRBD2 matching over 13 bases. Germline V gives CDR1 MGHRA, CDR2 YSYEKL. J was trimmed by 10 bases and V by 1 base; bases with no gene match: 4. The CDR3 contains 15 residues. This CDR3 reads CASSQAGTSGVEQFF. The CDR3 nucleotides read TGCGCCAGCAGCCAAGCGGGGACTAGCGGGGTCGAGCAGTTCTTC.

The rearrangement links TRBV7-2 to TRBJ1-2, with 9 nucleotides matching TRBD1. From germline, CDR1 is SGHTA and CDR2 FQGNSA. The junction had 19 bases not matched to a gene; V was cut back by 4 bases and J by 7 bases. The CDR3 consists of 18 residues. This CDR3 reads CASSSMGQGLFFGRGYTF. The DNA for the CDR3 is TGTGCCAGCAGCTCGATGGGACAGGGCCTATTCTTTGGGCGTGGCTACACCTTC.

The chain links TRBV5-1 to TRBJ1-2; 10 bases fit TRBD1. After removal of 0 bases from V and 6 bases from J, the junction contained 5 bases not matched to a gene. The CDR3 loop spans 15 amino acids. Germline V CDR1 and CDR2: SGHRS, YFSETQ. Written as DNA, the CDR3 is TGCGCCAGCAGCTTGGAGGGACAGGGGACGGATGGCTACACCTTC. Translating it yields CASSLEGQGTDGYTF.

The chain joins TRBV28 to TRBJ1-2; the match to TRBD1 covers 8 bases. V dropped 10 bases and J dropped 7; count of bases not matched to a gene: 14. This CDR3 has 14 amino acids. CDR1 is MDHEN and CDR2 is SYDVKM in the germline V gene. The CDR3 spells CATSQGALASGYTF. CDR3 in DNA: TGTGCCACTTCGCAGGGGGCGCTGGCCTCTGGCTACACCTTC.

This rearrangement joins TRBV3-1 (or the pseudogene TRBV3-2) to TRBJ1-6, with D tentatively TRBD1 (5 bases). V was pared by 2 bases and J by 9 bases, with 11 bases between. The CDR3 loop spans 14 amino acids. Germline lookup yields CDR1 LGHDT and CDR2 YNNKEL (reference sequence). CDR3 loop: CASSQQGSASPLHF. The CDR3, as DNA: TGTGCCAGCAGCCAACAGGGTAGTGCTTCACCCCTCCACTTT.

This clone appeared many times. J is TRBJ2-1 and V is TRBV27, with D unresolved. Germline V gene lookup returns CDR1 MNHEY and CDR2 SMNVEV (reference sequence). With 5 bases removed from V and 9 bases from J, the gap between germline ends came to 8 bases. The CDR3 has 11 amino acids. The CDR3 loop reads CASSPEPEQFF. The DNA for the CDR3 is TGTGCCAGCAGTCCCGAGCCTGAGCAGTTCTTC.

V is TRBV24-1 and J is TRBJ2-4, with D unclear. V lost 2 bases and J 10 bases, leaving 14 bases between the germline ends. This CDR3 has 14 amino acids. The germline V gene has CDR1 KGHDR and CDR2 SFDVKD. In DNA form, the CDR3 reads TGTGCCACCAGTGATTCCCGACTCCCAGGTATTCAGTACTTC. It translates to CATSDSRLPGIQYF.

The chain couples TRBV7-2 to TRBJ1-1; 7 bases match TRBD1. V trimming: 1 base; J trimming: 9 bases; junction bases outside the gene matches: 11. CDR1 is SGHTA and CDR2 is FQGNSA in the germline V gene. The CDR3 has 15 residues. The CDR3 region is CASSLDGTATLKAFF. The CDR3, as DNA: TGTGCCAGCAGCTTAGACGGGACAGCGACCCTTAAAGCTTTCTTT.

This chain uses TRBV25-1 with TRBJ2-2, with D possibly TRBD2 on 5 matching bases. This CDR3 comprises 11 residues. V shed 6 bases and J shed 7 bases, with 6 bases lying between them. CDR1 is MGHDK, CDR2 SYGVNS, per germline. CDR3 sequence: CASRDFGELFF. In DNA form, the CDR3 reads TGTGCCAGCAGGGACTTCGGGGAGCTGTTTTTT.

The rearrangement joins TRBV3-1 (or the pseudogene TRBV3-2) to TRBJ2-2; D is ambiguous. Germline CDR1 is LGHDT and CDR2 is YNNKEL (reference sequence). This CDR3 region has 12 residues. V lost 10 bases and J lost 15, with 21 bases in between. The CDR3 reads CATSSVAGELFF. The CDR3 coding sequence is TGTGCCACTTCCTCGGTTGCCGGAGAGTTGTTTTTT.

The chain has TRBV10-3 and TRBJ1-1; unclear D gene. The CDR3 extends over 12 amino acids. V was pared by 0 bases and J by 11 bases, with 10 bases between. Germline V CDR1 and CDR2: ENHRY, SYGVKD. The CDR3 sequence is CAISESPTRAFF. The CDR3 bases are TGTGCCATCAGTGAGTCACCCACGAGGGCTTTCTTT.